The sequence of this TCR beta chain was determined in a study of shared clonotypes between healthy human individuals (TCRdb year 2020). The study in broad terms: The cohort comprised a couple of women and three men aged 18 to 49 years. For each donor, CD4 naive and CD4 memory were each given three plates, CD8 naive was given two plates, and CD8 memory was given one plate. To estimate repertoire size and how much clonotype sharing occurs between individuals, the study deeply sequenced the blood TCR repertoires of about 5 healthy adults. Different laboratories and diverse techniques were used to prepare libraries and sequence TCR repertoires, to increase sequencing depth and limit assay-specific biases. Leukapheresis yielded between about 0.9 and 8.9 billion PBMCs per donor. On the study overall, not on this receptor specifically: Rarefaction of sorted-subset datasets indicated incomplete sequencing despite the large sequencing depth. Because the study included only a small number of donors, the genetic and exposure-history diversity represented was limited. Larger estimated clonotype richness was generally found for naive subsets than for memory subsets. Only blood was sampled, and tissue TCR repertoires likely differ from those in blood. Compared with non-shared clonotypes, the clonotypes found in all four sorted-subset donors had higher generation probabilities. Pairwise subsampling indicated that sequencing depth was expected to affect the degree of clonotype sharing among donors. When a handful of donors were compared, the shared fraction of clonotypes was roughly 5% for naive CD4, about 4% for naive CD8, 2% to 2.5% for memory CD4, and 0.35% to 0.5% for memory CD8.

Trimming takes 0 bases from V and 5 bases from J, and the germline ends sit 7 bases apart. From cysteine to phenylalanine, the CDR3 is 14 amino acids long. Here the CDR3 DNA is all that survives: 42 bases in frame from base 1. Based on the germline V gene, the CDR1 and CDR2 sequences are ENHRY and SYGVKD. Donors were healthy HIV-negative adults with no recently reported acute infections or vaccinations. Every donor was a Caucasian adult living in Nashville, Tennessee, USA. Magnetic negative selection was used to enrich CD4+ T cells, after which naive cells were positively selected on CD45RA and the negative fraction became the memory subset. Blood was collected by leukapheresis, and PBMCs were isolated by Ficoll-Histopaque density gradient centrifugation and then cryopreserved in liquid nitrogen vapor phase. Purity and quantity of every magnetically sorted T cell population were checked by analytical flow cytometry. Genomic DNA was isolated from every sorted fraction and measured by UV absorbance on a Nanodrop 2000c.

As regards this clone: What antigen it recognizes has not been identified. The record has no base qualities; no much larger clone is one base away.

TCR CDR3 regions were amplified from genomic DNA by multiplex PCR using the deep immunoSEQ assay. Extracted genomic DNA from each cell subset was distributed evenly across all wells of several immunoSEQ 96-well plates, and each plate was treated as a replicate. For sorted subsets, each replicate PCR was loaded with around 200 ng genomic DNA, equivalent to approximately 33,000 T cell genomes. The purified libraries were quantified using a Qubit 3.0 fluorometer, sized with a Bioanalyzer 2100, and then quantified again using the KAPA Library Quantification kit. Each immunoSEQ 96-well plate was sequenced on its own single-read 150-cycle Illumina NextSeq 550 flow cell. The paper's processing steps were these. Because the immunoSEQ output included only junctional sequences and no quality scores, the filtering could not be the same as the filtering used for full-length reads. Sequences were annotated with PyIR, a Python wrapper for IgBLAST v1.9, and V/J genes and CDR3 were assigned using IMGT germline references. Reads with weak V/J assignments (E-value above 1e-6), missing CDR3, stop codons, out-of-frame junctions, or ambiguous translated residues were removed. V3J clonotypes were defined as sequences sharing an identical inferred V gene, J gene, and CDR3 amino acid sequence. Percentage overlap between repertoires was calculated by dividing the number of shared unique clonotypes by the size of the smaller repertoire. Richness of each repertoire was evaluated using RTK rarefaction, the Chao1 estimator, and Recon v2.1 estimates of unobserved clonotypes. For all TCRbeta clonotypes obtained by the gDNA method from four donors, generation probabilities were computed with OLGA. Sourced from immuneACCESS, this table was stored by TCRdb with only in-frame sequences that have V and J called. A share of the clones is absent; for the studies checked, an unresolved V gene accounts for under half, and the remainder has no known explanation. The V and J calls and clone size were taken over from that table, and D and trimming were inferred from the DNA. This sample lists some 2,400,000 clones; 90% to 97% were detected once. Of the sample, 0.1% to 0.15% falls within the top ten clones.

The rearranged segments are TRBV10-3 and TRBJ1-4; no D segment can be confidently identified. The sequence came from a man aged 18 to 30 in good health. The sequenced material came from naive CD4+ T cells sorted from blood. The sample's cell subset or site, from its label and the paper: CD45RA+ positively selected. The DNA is TGTGCCATCAGTGAGTCTTGGGAGAATGAAAAACTGTTTTTT. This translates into CAISESWENEKLFF.